Listed below are T cell receptor beta chains from one sample, sequenced in a study of blood T cell repertoires in COVID-19. Sequencing was performed with immunoSEQ multiplex PCR; in TCRdb, only in-frame clones are kept and a portion is missing. This table holds roughly 65,000 clones, approximately 89% found once. Sequencing was performed on peripheral blood. These TCRs come from a woman aged 80 or over with active or convalescent COVID-19. The CDR3 runs from the conserved cysteine through the conserved F or W. A D gene is named only where the DNA matches it firmly. The listing skips clone size in some rows; elsewhere it reads once, few, many or a size class.

J gene: TRBJ1-1; clone size: NA; D gene: NA; V gene: TRBV21-1; CDR3 protein: CASSMGRASGAFF; CDR3 DNA: TGTGCCAGCAGCATGGGAAGGGCTTCGGGGGCTTTCTTT
J gene: TRBJ2-7; clone size: few; D gene: NA; V gene: TRBV5-5; CDR3 protein: CASSLVPEAHEQYF; CDR3 DNA: TGTGCCAGCAGCTTGGTCCCGGAGGCCCACGAGCAGTACTTC
J gene: TRBJ1-5; clone size: once; D gene: TRBD1; V gene: TRBV28; CDR3 protein: CASSLRDRGVQPQHF; CDR3 DNA: TGTGCCAGCAGTTTACGGGACAGGGGGGTTCAGCCCCAGCATTTT
J gene: TRBJ1-4; clone size: NA; D gene: NA; V gene: TRBV5-4; CDR3 protein: CASSPVGSEKLFF; CDR3 DNA: TGTGCCAGCAGCCCGGTCGGGTCGGAAAAACTGTTTTTT
J gene: TRBJ1-4; clone size: once; D gene: TRBD1; V gene: TRBV28; CDR3 protein: CASSSRQGVFEKLFF; CDR3 DNA: TGTGCCAGCAGTTCCCGACAGGGTGTATTTGAAAAACTGTTTTTT
J gene: TRBJ2-3; clone size: NA; D gene: TRBD2; V gene: TRBV6-4; CDR3 protein: CASSAGTSGGQDTQYF; CDR3 DNA: TGTGCCAGCAGTGCAGGGACTAGCGGGGGGCAAGATACGCAGTATTTT
J gene: TRBJ1-5; clone size: NA; D gene: NA; V gene: TRBV7-6; CDR3 protein: CASSLNFGTGPQHF; CDR3 DNA: TGTGCCAGCAGCTTAAACTTTGGTACGGGGCCCCAGCATTTT
J gene: TRBJ2-2; clone size: NA; D gene: NA; V gene: TRBV9; CDR3 protein: CASSALVWNTGELFF; CDR3 DNA: TGTGCCAGCAGCGCCCTCGTATGGAACACCGGGGAGCTGTTTTTT
J gene: TRBJ2-1; clone size: NA; D gene: TRBD2; V gene: TRBV19; CDR3 protein: CASTQTSGGYNEQFF; CDR3 DNA: TGTGCCAGTACCCAAACTAGCGGGGGCTACAATGAGCAGTTCTTC
J gene: TRBJ2-3; clone size: NA; D gene: NA; V gene: TRBV19; CDR3 protein: CASSLGAGSSTDTQYF; CDR3 DNA: TGTGCCAGTAGTCTCGGCGCAGGGTCTAGCACAGATACGCAGTATTTT
J gene: TRBJ1-5; clone size: NA; D gene: NA; V gene: TRBV14; CDR3 protein: CASSQDRDQPQHF; CDR3 DNA: TGTGCCAGCAGCCAAGATCGCGATCAGCCCCAGCATTTT
J gene: TRBJ1-1; clone size: NA; D gene: TRBD1; V gene: TRBV5-1; CDR3 protein: CASSLWGPRQGGRNTEAFF; CDR3 DNA: TGCGCCAGCAGCTTGTGGGGCCCCCGACAGGGTGGCCGGAACACTGAAGCTTTCTTT
J gene: TRBJ2-3; clone size: NA; D gene: TRBD1; V gene: TRBV2; CDR3 protein: CARQGDTQYF; CDR3 DNA: TGTGCCAGACAGGGGGATACGCAGTATTTT
J gene: TRBJ2-1; clone size: NA; D gene: NA; V gene: TRBV6-2/TRBV6-3; CDR3 protein: CASSYAQNEQFF; CDR3 DNA: TGTGCCAGCAGTTACGCCCAGAATGAGCAGTTCTTC
J gene: TRBJ1-3; clone size: NA; D gene: NA; V gene: TRBV6-2/TRBV6-3; CDR3 protein: CASSRGDPGNTIYF; CDR3 DNA: TGTGCCAGCAGTCGCGGCGACCCCGGAAACACCATATATTTT
J gene: TRBJ2-4; clone size: NA; D gene: NA; V gene: TRBV4-1; CDR3 protein: CASSQDRGGIRNIQYF; CDR3 DNA: TGCGCCAGCAGCCAAGATCGGGGTGGCATACGAAACATTCAGTACTTC
J gene: TRBJ2-2; clone size: few; D gene: NA; V gene: TRBV28; CDR3 protein: CASSLEAGHNTGELFF; CDR3 DNA: TGTGCCAGCAGTTTGGAAGCAGGACACAACACCGGGGAGCTGTTTTTT
J gene: TRBJ2-7; clone size: NA; D gene: NA; V gene: TRBV19; CDR3 protein: CASSRQETSYEQYF; CDR3 DNA: TGTGCCAGTAGCCGACAGGAGACCTCCTACGAGCAGTACTTC
J gene: TRBJ2-5; clone size: NA; D gene: NA; V gene: TRBV9; CDR3 protein: CASSVSGLPQETQYF; CDR3 DNA: TGTGCCAGCAGCGTAAGCGGGTTACCACAAGAGACCCAGTACTTC
J gene: TRBJ1-6; clone size: NA; D gene: TRBD1; V gene: TRBV5-1; CDR3 protein: CASSLAGQGSGSPLHF; CDR3 DNA: TGCGCCAGCAGCTTGGCGGGACAGGGATCGGGTTCACCCCTCCACTTT
J gene: TRBJ2-5; clone size: NA; D gene: NA; V gene: TRBV7-3; CDR3 protein: CASSLAAQETQYF; CDR3 DNA: TGTGCCAGCAGCTTAGCGGCCCAAGAGACCCAGTACTTC
J gene: TRBJ1-4; clone size: NA; D gene: NA; V gene: TRBV5-1; CDR3 protein: CASSLRTVNEKLFF; CDR3 DNA: TGCGCCAGCAGCTTGAGGACAGTAAATGAAAAACTGTTTTTT